This T cell receptor beta chain was captured in a study of blood T cell repertoires in COVID-19. Study overall: Samples taken during acute and convalescent COVID-19 were collected in the United States, Italy and Spain. In each case, the material was cDNA or gDNA derived from T cells, B-cell-depleted T cells, or PBMCs.

The V gene end was trimmed by 1 base and the J gene end by 1 base; junction bases not matched to a gene: 5. CDR1 and CDR2 (germline): LGHNA, YNFKEQ. The CDR3 contains 16 residues. Original processing methods: Reference gene primers were amplified, and this amplification served to estimate nucleated cell counts. Only in-frame clones appear in the TCRdb table, and some are missing; sequencing was by immunoSEQ multiplex PCR. The DNA gave D and trimming, while V, J and clone size come from that table. The sample has 65,000 to 80,000 clones, almost 85% seen once; the top ten hold roughly 11%. This clone was seen many times.

The J gene is TRBJ2-3, the V gene TRBV4-2, with 7 nucleotides matching TRBD2. The origin of this receptor is a middle-aged man with acute or convalescent COVID-19. The sequencing input was peripheral blood. CDR3 nucleotide sequence: TGTGCCAGCAGCCAAGGGGAGGGGTTAGGCACAGATACGCAGTATTTT. The encoded protein is CASSQGEGLGTDTQYF.